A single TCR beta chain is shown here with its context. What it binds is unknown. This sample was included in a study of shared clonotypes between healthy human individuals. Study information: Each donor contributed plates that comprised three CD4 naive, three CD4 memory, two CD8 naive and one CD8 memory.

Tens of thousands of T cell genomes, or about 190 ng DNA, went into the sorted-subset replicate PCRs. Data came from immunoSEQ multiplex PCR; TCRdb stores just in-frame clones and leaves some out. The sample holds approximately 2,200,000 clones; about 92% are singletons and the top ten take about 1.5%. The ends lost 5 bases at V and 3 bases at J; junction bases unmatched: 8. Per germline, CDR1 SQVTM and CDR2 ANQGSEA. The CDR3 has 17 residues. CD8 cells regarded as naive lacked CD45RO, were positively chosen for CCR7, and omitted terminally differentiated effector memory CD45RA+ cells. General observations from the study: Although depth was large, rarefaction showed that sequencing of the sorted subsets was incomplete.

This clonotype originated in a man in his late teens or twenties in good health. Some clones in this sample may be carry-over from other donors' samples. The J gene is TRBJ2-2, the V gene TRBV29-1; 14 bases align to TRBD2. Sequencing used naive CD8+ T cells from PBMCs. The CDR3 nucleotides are TGCAGCGTTTGGACTAGCGGGAGGAACGGGGACACCGGGGAGCTGTTTTTT. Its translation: CSVWTSGRNGDTGELFF.